This T cell receptor (beta chain) was identified during a study of cytomegalovirus exposure and HLA in healthy donors. Study-wide results and limits: Most of the TCR beta V segments (in an earlier analysis) were productive either about 90% or about 30% of the time. Common viral pathogens seemed to be connected with several of the most significant clusters, according to a later analysis. Reports indicated that the classifier achieved high specificity and sensitivity in diagnosing cytomegalovirus status.

As regards this clone: As yet, its antigen is unknown.

PCR employed 60 Vbeta and 13 Jbeta primers. TCRdb's table, derived via immunoSEQ multiplex PCR, lists solely in-frame clones and lacks some. The table records approximately 150,000 clones, around two thirds of them present only once. Germline V gene data show CDR1 as SGHVS and CDR2 as FNYEAQ. This CDR3 spans 16 amino acids. The junction had 5 bases not matched to a gene; V was cut back by 1 base and J by 4 bases. Material for sequencing was PBMCs. The J gene is TRBJ2-1, the V gene TRBV7-6; 9 positions agree with TRBD2. The receptor's source is a man younger than 40 in good health and CMV-seropositive. CDR3 protein: CASSLVGGGGYNEQFF. CDR3 DNA sequence: TGTGCCAGCAGCTTAGTTGGCGGGGGGGGTTACAATGAGCAGTTCTTC.